This entry lists 4 T cell receptor beta chains sequenced from one sample in a study of cytomegalovirus exposure and HLA in healthy donors. Libraries were prepared by immunoSEQ multiplex PCR; TCRdb keeps only in-frame clonotypes and omits some of them. The sample has about 160,000 clones; about nine tenths are singletons. The sequenced sample was PBMCs. Receptors were obtained from a woman between 25 and 40 years old in good health and CMV-seronegative.

The rearrangement joins TRBV5-4 to TRBJ2-7, with 9 nucleotides matching TRBD1. CDR1 and CDR2 (germline): SGHNT, YYREEE (reference sequence). The CDR3 is 15 amino acids. V lost 3 bases and J lost 0; bases outside the gene matches: 4. The CDR3 is CASSSTTGGSYEQYF. The CDR3 DNA reads TGTGCCAGCAGCTCAACGACAGGGGGCTCCTACGAGCAGTACTTC.

CDR3 region: CASSFLARENTEAFF. CDR3 nucleotide sequence: TGTGCCAGCAGCTTCCTCGCAAGGGAGAACACTGAAGCTTTCTTT. V gene TRBV7-2 combines with J gene TRBJ1-1; no reliable D call. Deletions cut 3 bases from V and 1 base from J, with 12 bases between. CDR1 is SGHTA, CDR2 FQGNSA, per germline. There are 15 residues in the CDR3.

The V and J genes are TRBV7-2 and TRBJ2-3, with unresolved D. The CDR3 runs 14 residues. V shed 4 bases and J shed 0 bases, with 8 bases lying between them. Germline lookup yields CDR1 SGHTA and CDR2 FQGNSA. The CDR3, as DNA: TGTGCCAGCAGCTCCGGGTTTAGCACAGATACGCAGTATTTT. This gives the protein CASSSGFSTDTQYF.

The chain employs TRBV7-3 and TRBJ2-7; D gene uncertain. The germline V and J ends were trimmed by 2 bases and 0 bases, with 11 bases remaining between them. This CDR3 spans 15 amino acids. Germline values: CDR1 SGHTA, CDR2 FQGTGA. CDR3 DNA sequence: TGTGCCAGCAGCTTAGGTTCTGGCAACTCCTACGAGCAGTACTTC. It encodes CASSLGSGNSYEQYF.